This T cell receptor (beta chain) was captured by sequencing in a study of cytomegalovirus exposure and HLA in healthy donors. Study outcomes and limitations: A likely sequencing artifact accounted for one observed cluster of highly shared sequence variants. When presence/absence was analysed, sequencing depth was taken to be roughly uniform across donors. A later analysis reported that several of the most significant clusters appeared to be linked to common viral pathogens, among them Epstein-Barr virus.

In the PCR, 60 Vbeta and 13 Jbeta primers were used. TCRdb's copy holds only in-frame clones and misses some; the assay was immunoSEQ multiplex PCR. The table records some 200,000 clones, roughly 80% of them present only once. As for this clone: Its antigen remains unknown.

V lost 0 bases and J lost 4; bases outside the gene matches: 3. CDR3 length: 15 amino acids. The J gene is TRBJ2-5, the V gene TRBV23-1, with 9 bases aligning to TRBD2. TRBV23-1 has ORF status, its function being uncertain. The TCR sequence derives from a girl aged 2 to 9 in good health and CMV-seronegative. Sequenced material: PBMCs. DNA for the CDR3: TGCGCCAGCAGTCAATCGCGGGGGGGCGGAGAGACCCAGTACTTC. Protein product: CASSQSRGGGETQYF.